One sample yielded the 6 T cell receptor beta chains listed below, sequenced in a study of follicular helper T cells after annual influenza vaccination. This sample's time point: 2015-2016 season, pre-vaccination. TCRdb's table, derived via immunoSEQ multiplex PCR, lists solely in-frame clones and lacks some. The repertoire holds 9,000 or so clones, with roughly 80% as singletons. Sequenced material: CXCR5+ CD38- circulating T follicular helper cells from blood, taken on the day of influenza vaccination. Subset defined: circulating Tfh, non-naive CD4+CXCR5+PD-1+ (ICOS+CD38+ or ICOS-CD38-). These receptors all stem from an adult who received the influenza vaccine.

The V and J genes are TRBV18 and TRBJ1-3; D possibly corresponds to TRBD1 (5 bases). The V gene's germline CDR1 is KGHSH and CDR2 LQKENI. V was trimmed by 2 bases and J by 0 bases, leaving 14 bases between them. This CDR3 is 17 amino acids long. The CDR3 region has the DNA TGTGCCAGCTCACCAAGGGGACTTTCGAGCTCTGGAAACACCATATATTTT. Translation gives CASSPRGLSSSGNTIYF.

The chain's CDR3 is CASSQTGANYGYTF. CDR3 sequence (DNA): TGTGCCAGCAGCCAGACAGGGGCTAACTATGGCTACACCTTC. The genes are TRBV2 and TRBJ1-2, with 8 bases aligning to TRBD1. Germline V lookup: CDR1 SNHLY, CDR2 FYNNEI. After removal of 6 bases from V and 0 bases from J, the junction contained 3 bases not matched to a gene. The CDR3 length is 14 residues.

The J gene is TRBJ2-3, the V gene TRBV10-1, with D uncertain. The V gene's germline CDR1 is WNHNN and CDR2 SYGVQD (reference sequence). CDR3 length equals 16 residues. V was clipped by 6 bases and J by 0 bases, with 16 bases between them. In nucleotides, the CDR3 is TGCGCCAGCAGCGATGCCGGACGGCCAAGCACAGATACGCAGTATTTT. Translating it yields CASSDAGRPSTDTQYF.

The chain recombines TRBV28 with TRBJ1-2, with 9 bases that match TRBD1. Germline CDR1 and CDR2: MDHEN and SYDVKM. The J segment lost 5 bases and the V segment lost 5 bases, leaving 0 bases of the junction unmatched. This CDR3 has 12 amino acids. The CDR3 region is CASSGTGYGYTF. The CDR3 DNA reads as TGTGCCAGCAGTGGGACAGGGTATGGCTACACCTTC.

V usage is TRBV5-1 and J usage is TRBJ1-2; TRBD1 is a possible D gene (6 bases). Trimming took off 0 bases at V and 4 bases at J, with 13 bases between the two ends. The CDR3 loop spans 15 amino acids. The germline CDR1 and CDR2 sequences are SGHRS and YFSETQ. In DNA form, the CDR3 reads TGCGCCAGCAGCTTGGAGGGGGGCCTAGGCTATGGCTACACCTTC. Residues: CASSLEGGLGYGYTF.

The V and J genes are TRBV4-2 and TRBJ2-5; TRBD1 might be the D (5 bases). There are 16 residues in the CDR3. The germline V gene has CDR1 LGHNA and CDR2 YNFKEQ. The V gene lost 0 bases and the J gene lost 4 bases, with 15 bases spanning the gap. The CDR3 sequence: CASSQDREGPLETQYF. CDR3 nucleotides: TGTGCCAGCAGCCAAGACAGGGAAGGCCCTTTAGAGACCCAGTACTTC.